The 14 T cell receptor beta chains listed next were all sequenced from one sample in a study of beta chain features in type 1 diabetes. Of the isolated RNA, all was reverse transcribed, and so the sequenced material was expressed TCRB transcripts. Some clones are missing from TCRdb's copy, which holds only in-frame ones; the method was immunoSEQ multiplex PCR. The table lists 130,000 to 150,000 clones, 6.5% to 8.5% of them singletons. Sequenced sample: central memory CD4+ T cells from blood. All receptors come from a woman in her twenties or thirties in good health.

This clone appeared many times. The rearrangement joins TRBV18 to TRBJ2-2, with D uncertain. The germline CDR1 and CDR2 sequences are KGHSH and LQKENI. Trimming took 3 bases from V and 1 from J, leaving 6 bases between them. The CDR3 extends over 14 amino acids. The CDR3 spells CASSPFGNTGELFF. The CDR3 DNA sequence: TGTGCCAGCTCACCCTTCGGGAACACCGGGGAGCTGTTTTTT.

This chain uses TRBV18 with TRBJ2-7, with D perhaps matching TRBD1 (5 bases). This CDR3 region has 12 residues. Germline CDR1 reads KGHSH; CDR2 reads LQKENI. The V gene lost 4 bases and the J gene lost 3 bases, with 7 bases spanning the gap. The CDR3 spells CASSLTDYEQYF. The DNA for the CDR3 is TGTGCCAGCTCACTGACAGACTACGAGCAGTACTTC.

This clone was counted ten times or more. The J gene is TRBJ2-7, the V gene TRBV4-2, with 7 bases matching TRBD1. With V trimmed by 3 bases and J by 6 bases, 8 bases remained unmatched. The CDR3 has 14 residues. Germline CDR1 is LGHNA and CDR2 is YNFKEQ. The CDR3 region is CASSQGQSMSEQYF. For the CDR3, the DNA is TGTGCCAGCAGCCAGGGACAGTCGATGAGCGAGCAGTACTTC.

The CDR3 here is CASSSTGRAEPGNQPQHF. DNA for the CDR3: TGTGCCAGCAGCTCGACAGGTCGAGCGGAACCTGGCAATCAGCCCCAGCATTTT. The chain couples TRBV7-2 to TRBJ1-5, with D tentatively TRBD1 (6 bases). The CDR3 runs to 18 residues. Looked up from germline, CDR1 is SGHTA and CDR2 is FQGNSA. Between the trimmed V and J ends, which lost 4 bases and 2 bases, there was a span of 21 bases.

The V and J genes are TRBV28 and TRBJ1-3; the D gene is possibly TRBD1 (5 bases). The CDR3 has 14 amino acids. Germline-derived CDR1 and CDR2 are MDHEN and SYDVKM. The V end was cut by 7 bases, the J end by 4 bases, with 14 bases between. CDR3: CASTPSQGGNTIYF. The CDR3 bases are TGTGCCAGCACCCCTTCGCAGGGAGGAAACACCATATATTTT.

This clone was counted only a few times. This sequence joins TRBV4-2 and TRBJ2-5, with 8 bases identical to TRBD2. The germline gives CDR1 LGHNA, CDR2 YNFKEQ. With V trimmed by 1 base and J by 1 base, 5 bases remained unmatched. CDR3 size: 16 residues. CDR3 DNA sequence: TGTGCCAGCAGCCAAGGGTCGGGAGGGATCCAAGAGACCCAGTACTTC. This sequence encodes CASSQGSGGIQETQYF.

This clone was picked up many times. The chain joins TRBV5-6 to TRBJ2-5; D is unresolved. The CDR3 is made up of 11 amino acids. V lost 4 bases to trimming and J lost 3 bases, with 4 bases between them. Germline V lookup: CDR1 SGHDT, CDR2 YYEEEE. Written as DNA, the CDR3 is TGTGCCAGCAGCCGGGAAGAGACCCAGTACTTC. Translated: CASSREETQYF.

This clone was seen a few times. The chain has TRBV19 and TRBJ1-1, with a tentative D call TRBD1 (6 bases). Germline CDR1 and CDR2: LNHDA and SQIVND (reference sequence). The V end was cut by 3 bases, the J end by 0 bases, with 17 bases between. This CDR3 contains 17 residues. The CDR3 here is CASSMPGHRYMNTEAFF. The CDR3 nucleotides read TGTGCCAGTAGTATGCCGGGACACCGGTATATGAACACTGAAGCTTTCTTT. Together with reference TRBV19 and TRBJ1-1, the CDR3 gives the full variable domain: DGGITQSPKYLFRKEGQNVTLSCEQNLNHDAMYWYRQDPGQGLRLIYYSQIVNDFQKGDIAEGYSVSREKKESFPLTVTSAQKNPTAFYLCASSMPGHRYMNTEAFFGQGTRLTVV.

The chain is built from TRBV28 and TRBJ2-5; 14 bases fit TRBD2. Unmatched junction bases numbered 6, after V lost 4 bases and J lost 5 bases. The length of the CDR3 is 16 residues. Germline V gene sequence: CDR1 MDHEN, CDR2 SYDVKM. The CDR3 region has the DNA TGTGCCAGCAGTTCGAGGACTAGCGGGAGGCGGGAGACCCAGTACTTC. It specifies CASSSRTSGRRETQYF.

The chain recombines TRBV11-2 with TRBJ1-2, with 8 bases matching TRBD1. This CDR3 region has 15 residues. V lost 5 bases, J lost 8 bases, and 13 bases stayed unmatched. Germline-derived CDR1 and CDR2 are SGHAT and FQNNGV. The CDR3 DNA follows: TGTGCCAGCAGCCCCCGTTACAGGGGGGAGTCCGGCTACACCTTC. This encodes CASSPRYRGESGYTF.

The table lists this clone with a few counts. CDR3 amino acids: CASSSGQGSTDTQYF. Here the CDR3 DNA reads TGTGCCAGCAGCTCCGGACAGGGGTCCACAGATACGCAGTATTTT. V and J are TRBV7-3 and TRBJ2-3, with 9 bases fitting TRBD1. V shed 4 bases, J shed 2 bases, and the junction held 4 bases outside the gene matches. The CDR3 sequence is 15 residues long. The germline V gene has CDR1 SGHTA and CDR2 FQGTGA.

This clone was detected many times. This chain uses TRBV10-3 with TRBJ2-7; D is uncertain. V was trimmed by 6 bases and J by 0 bases, leaving 9 bases between them. The length of the CDR3 is 13 residues. Germline CDR1 ENHRY, CDR2 SYGVKD. As DNA, the CDR3 is TGTGCCATCAGGGGCGAGCCCTCCTACGAGCAGTACTTC. Translation: CAIRGEPSYEQYF.

As concerns this clone: The junction departs from germline at one end; a sequencing error may be responsible. The chain has TRBV5-5 and TRBJ2-7; 8 bases agree with TRBD2. This CDR3 has 16 residues. The V gene's germline CDR1 is SGHKS and CDR2 YYEKEE (reference sequence). CDR3 nucleotide sequence: TGTGCCAGCAGCCCCTTGGATTTCAGCGGGAGCTCAGCTTTAGGATTC. Protein product: CASSPLDFSGSSALGF. The complete variable domain, with remaining parts taken from reference TRBV5-5 and TRBJ2-7, reads DAGVTQSPTHLIKTRGQQVTLRCSPISGHKSVSWYQQVLGQGPQFIFQYYEKEERGRGNFPDRFSARQFPNYSSELNVNALLLGDSALYLCASSPLDFSGSSALGFGPGTRLTVT.

The chain carries TRBV5-6 and TRBJ2-1, with 10 nucleotides matching TRBD2. From germline, CDR1 is SGHDT and CDR2 YYEEEE. V was pared by 5 bases and J by 9 bases, with 11 bases of the junction left unmatched. There are 15 residues in the CDR3. This chain's CDR3 is CASRISGRKLAEQFF. The CDR3 coding sequence is TGTGCCAGCAGAATTAGCGGGAGGAAACTTGCTGAGCAGTTCTTC.